This T cell receptor beta chain stems from a study of beta chain features in type 1 diabetes. Sequenced material consisted of expressed TCRB transcripts (all of the isolated RNA was reverse transcribed). Some clones are missing from TCRdb's copy, which holds only in-frame ones; the method was immunoSEQ multiplex PCR. The data contain approximately 170,000 clones, roughly 9.1% of them singletons. In germline, CDR1 is LNHDA, CDR2 SQIVND (reference sequence). This CDR3 region has 16 residues. The V segment lost 5 bases and the J segment 6 bases; nucleotides outside the gene matches: 6. The source is a woman aged 18-29 years in good health. Material for sequencing was central memory CD4+ T cells from blood. The chain carries TRBV19 and TRBJ2-4, with 14 bases lining up with TRBD2. The chain's CDR3 is CASSQGTSGGGNIQYF. In DNA, the CDR3 is TGTGCCAGTAGTCAGGGGACTAGCGGGGGCGGAAACATTCAGTACTTC. The variable domain in full, with the rest retrieved from reference TRBV19 and TRBJ2-4, is DGGITQSPKYLFRKEGQNVTLSCEQNLNHDAMYWYRQDPGQGLRLIYYSQIVNDFQKGDIAEGYSVSREKKESFPLTVTSAQKNPTAFYLCASSQGTSGGGNIQYFGAGTRLSVL.